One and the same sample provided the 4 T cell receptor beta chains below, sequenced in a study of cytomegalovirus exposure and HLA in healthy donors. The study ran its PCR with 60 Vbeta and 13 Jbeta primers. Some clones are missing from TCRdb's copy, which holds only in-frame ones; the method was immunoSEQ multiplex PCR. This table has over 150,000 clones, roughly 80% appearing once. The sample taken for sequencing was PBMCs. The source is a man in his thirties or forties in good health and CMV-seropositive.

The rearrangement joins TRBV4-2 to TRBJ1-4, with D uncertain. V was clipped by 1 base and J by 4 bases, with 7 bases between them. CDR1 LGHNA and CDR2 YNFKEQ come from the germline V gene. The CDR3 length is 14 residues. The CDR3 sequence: CASSQVGHNEKLFF. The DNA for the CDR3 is TGTGCCAGCAGCCAAGTTGGGCATAATGAAAAACTGTTTTTT.

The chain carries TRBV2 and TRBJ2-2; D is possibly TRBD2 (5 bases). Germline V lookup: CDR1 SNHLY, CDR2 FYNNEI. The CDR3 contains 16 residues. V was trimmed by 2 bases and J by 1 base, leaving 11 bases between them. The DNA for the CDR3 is TGTGCCAGCAGTGAAAGGAGGCTTCAGAACACCGGGGAGCTGTTTTTT. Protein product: CASSERRLQNTGELFF.

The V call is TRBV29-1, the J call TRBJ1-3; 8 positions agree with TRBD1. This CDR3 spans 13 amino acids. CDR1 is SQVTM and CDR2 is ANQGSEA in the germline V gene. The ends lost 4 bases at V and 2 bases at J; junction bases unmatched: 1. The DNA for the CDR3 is TGCAGCGTTGTGGACAGGGCTGGAAACACCATATATTTT. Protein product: CSVVDRAGNTIYF.

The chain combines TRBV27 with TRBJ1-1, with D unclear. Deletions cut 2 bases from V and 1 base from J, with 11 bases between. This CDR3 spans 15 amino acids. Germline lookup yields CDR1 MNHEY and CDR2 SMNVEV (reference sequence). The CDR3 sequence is CASSLDVLANTEAFF. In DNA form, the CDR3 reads TGTGCCAGCAGTTTAGACGTTTTAGCGAACACTGAAGCTTTCTTT.